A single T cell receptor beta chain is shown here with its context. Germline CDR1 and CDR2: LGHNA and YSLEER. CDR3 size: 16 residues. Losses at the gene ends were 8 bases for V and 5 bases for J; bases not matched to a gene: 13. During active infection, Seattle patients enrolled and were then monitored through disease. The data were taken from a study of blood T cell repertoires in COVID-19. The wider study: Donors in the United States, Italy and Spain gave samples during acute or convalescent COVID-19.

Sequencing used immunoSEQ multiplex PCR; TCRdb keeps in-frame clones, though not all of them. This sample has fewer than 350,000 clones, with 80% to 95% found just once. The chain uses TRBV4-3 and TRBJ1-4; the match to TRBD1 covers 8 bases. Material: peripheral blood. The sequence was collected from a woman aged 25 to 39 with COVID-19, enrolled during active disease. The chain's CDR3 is CASSRDGTGRNEKLFF. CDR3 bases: TGCGCCAGCTCCCGGGACGGGACAGGCCGAAATGAAAAACTGTTTTTT.